The source of this TCR beta chain is a study of cytomegalovirus exposure and HLA in healthy donors. Overall study findings and caveats: An analysis done earlier found most TCR beta V segments productive about 87% or about 30% of the time. In a later analysis, common viral pathogens appeared linked to several of the most significant clusters.

V was pared by 4 bases and J by 3 bases, with 11 bases of the junction left unmatched. The CDR3 runs 16 residues. Looked up from germline, CDR1 is MGHDK and CDR2 is SYGVNS. To note about this clone: What it binds is not known.

The PCR made use of 60 Vbeta and 13 Jbeta primers. Produced via immunoSEQ multiplex PCR; TCRdb's table is partial and in-frame only. The profile shows 100,000 or so clones, around four fifths of them singletons. Sample: PBMCs. The origin of this receptor is a young man in good health and CMV-seronegative. The chain employs TRBV25-1 and TRBJ2-7, with 8 bases aligning to TRBD1. Here the CDR3 DNA reads TGTGCCAGCAGTGGCGGTGGTCCAGGGGGCCTCTACGAGCAGTACTTC. Translating gives CASSGGGPGGLYEQYF.